This TCR beta chain was sequenced in a study of shared clonotypes between healthy human individuals. Across the study: Three plates each covered CD4 naive and memory; CD8 naive two, CD8 memory one.

Produced via immunoSEQ multiplex PCR; TCRdb's table is partial and in-frame only. The data contain about 330,000 clones, around 87% of them seen just once; the ten biggest clones take up 15% to 20%. Regarding the study as a whole: Naive CD4 clonotypes were shared across several donors at about 5%. The four-donor shared clonotypes exceeded non-shared clonotypes in generation probability, with non-shared ones scoring lower.

Of note for this clone: What it binds is unknown.

Germline CDR1 reads SEHNR; CDR2 reads FQNEAQ (reference sequence). Trimming pared 4 bases from V and 1 base from J, leaving 13 bases between. This CDR3 has 15 amino acids. V is TRBV7-9 and J is TRBJ1-1, with no clear D. Sequencing used memory CD8+ T cells sorted from blood. Subset given: CD45RO+ cells pooled with CCR7-negative TemRA cells. This sequence originates from a man aged 18-30 years in good health. CDR3 coding DNA: TGTGCCAGCAGCTCCCCAGCGTGGGGGAACACTGAAGCTTTCTTT. Translated: CASSSPAWGNTEAFF.